The 26 T cell receptor beta chains below all came from one sample that was sequenced in a study of follicular helper T cells after annual influenza vaccination. The method was immunoSEQ multiplex PCR; TCRdb's version includes in-frame clones alone and lacks a portion of them. The sample includes more than 9,000 clones, 65% to 85% seen only once; the top ten take approximately 3.3%. Time point reported: 2015-2016 season, pre-vaccination. The sample here was CXCR5+ CD38- circulating T follicular helper cells from blood, taken on the day of influenza vaccination. Subset specified: circulating Tfh, non-naive CD4+CXCR5+PD-1+ (ICOS+CD38+ or ICOS-CD38-). These receptors originate from an adult who received the influenza vaccine.

The chain has TRBV27 and TRBJ2-3, with D perhaps being TRBD1 or TRBD2 (6 bases each). Germline CDR1 reads MNHEY; CDR2 reads SMNVEV (reference sequence). V was trimmed by 4 bases and J by 3 bases, leaving 29 bases between them. The CDR3 is 20 residues long. This chain's CDR3 is CASSWRAGDLVRVSTDTQYF. The CDR3 nucleotides are TGTGCCAGCAGTTGGAGAGCAGGGGACTTGGTCCGGGTTAGTACAGATACGCAGTATTTT.

This clone has just one count. The chain links TRBV2 to TRBJ2-1; TRBD2 matches at 9 bases. The V and J ends lost 7 bases and 9 bases, in that order; junction bases with no gene match: 7. The length of the CDR3 is 13 residues. From germline, CDR1 is SNHLY and CDR2 FYNNEI. CDR3 protein: CASNPSGIGEQFF. The CDR3 DNA follows: TGTGCCAGCAACCCTAGCGGGATAGGTGAGCAGTTCTTC.

V usage is TRBV6-5 and J usage is TRBJ2-7; D call uncertain. This CDR3 contains 12 residues. V dropped 5 bases and J dropped 1 base, with 6 bases sitting between them. Per germline, CDR1 MNHEY and CDR2 SVGAGI. The DNA of the CDR3 is TGTGCCAGCAGTACCTCATCCTACGAGCAGTACTTC. Translating it yields CASSTSSYEQYF.

The chain has TRBV6-1 and TRBJ1-5, with D hard to call. Trimming shortened V by 7 bases and J by 8 bases, and 12 bases separated the two germline ends. This CDR3 has 12 residues. The V gene's germline CDR1 is MNHNS and CDR2 SASEGT. The CDR3 reads CASTAFKEPQHF. In nucleotides, the CDR3 is TGTGCCAGCACCGCTTTCAAGGAGCCCCAGCATTTT.

The chain couples TRBV4-1 to TRBJ2-7; maybe TRBD2 (6 bases). Germline V gene data show CDR1 as MGHRA and CDR2 as YSYEKL. The V gene lost 0 bases and the J gene lost 5 bases, with 17 bases spanning the gap. The CDR3 is 16 residues long. CDR3 coding DNA: TGCGCCAGCAGCCAAGAACGGCCGGGGGTCGGGAACGAGCAGTACTTC. Protein sequence: CASSQERPGVGNEQYF.

The J gene is TRBJ1-3, the V gene TRBV18; D remains unclear. From germline, CDR1 is KGHSH and CDR2 LQKENI. V was trimmed by 3 bases and J by 0 bases, leaving 9 bases between them. CDR3 length: 15 residues. CDR3 sequence reads: CASSPDKSSGNTIYF. DNA of the CDR3: TGTGCCAGCTCACCCGACAAGAGCTCTGGAAACACCATATATTTT.

The chain is built from TRBV9 and TRBJ1-5, with 8 bases lining up with TRBD1. J was trimmed by 2 bases and V by 3 bases; bases with no gene match: 4. CDR1 is SGDLS, CDR2 YYNGEE, per germline. The CDR3 runs 15 residues. CDR3 nucleotide sequence: TGTGCCAGCAGCGGAGACAGGGGAGGCAATCAGCCCCAGCATTTT. Protein sequence: CASSGDRGGNQPQHF.

The V and J genes are TRBV5-8 and TRBJ2-3; 8 bases align to TRBD2. The ends lost 5 bases at V and 3 bases at J; junction bases unmatched: 5. Germline V gene sequence: CDR1 SGHTS, CDR2 YDEGEE. This CDR3 spans 14 amino acids. This CDR3 is CASRAGVGTDTQYF. CDR3 coding DNA: TGTGCCAGCAGAGCGGGAGTGGGGACAGATACGCAGTATTTT.

This chain uses TRBV28 with TRBJ2-7; no definite D call. V was clipped by 5 bases and J by 2 bases, with 10 bases between them. Germline CDR1 is MDHEN and CDR2 is SYDVKM. CDR3 length equals 13 residues. CDR3 in amino acids: CASSQTPTYEQYF. The CDR3 DNA sequence: TGTGCCAGCAGTCAGACCCCTACCTACGAGCAGTACTTC.

The chain recombines TRBV18 with TRBJ1-2; 7 nucleotides line up with TRBD1. Germline V gene sequence: CDR1 KGHSH, CDR2 LQKENI. The V gene end was trimmed by 6 bases and the J gene end by 6 bases; junction bases not matched to a gene: 13. This CDR3 contains 15 residues. The CDR3 region is CASSPRDSNTDGYTF. DNA for the CDR3: TGTGCCAGCTCCCCCCGGGACAGCAATACCGATGGCTACACCTTC.

This clone ranks as large. The chain recombines TRBV7-3 with TRBJ2-3; TRBD2 might be the D (6 bases). CDR1 and CDR2 (germline): SGHTA, FQGTGA. Trimming cost V 6 bases and J 6 bases, with 13 bases left between them. The CDR3 has 13 amino acids. CDR3 in DNA: TGTGCCAGCAGTCGGGACTTCACCGATACGCAGTATTTT. Translation: CASSRDFTDTQYF.

The chain couples TRBV7-9 to TRBJ2-1, with 7 bases that match TRBD1. The germline CDR1 and CDR2 sequences are SEHNR and FQNEAQ (reference sequence). There are 14 residues in the CDR3. Trimming cost V 0 bases and J 12 bases; bases outside gene matches: 8. The DNA for the CDR3 is TGTGCCAGCAGCTTAGCGGGGATGCGACAGGGGCAGTTCTTC. Protein sequence: CASSLAGMRQGQFF.

This chain uses TRBV30 with TRBJ1-2; D gene ambiguous. V dropped 0 bases and J dropped 2 bases, with 1 base sitting between them. This CDR3 contains 11 residues. Germline V CDR1 and CDR2: GTSNPN, SVGIG (reference sequence). Written as DNA, the CDR3 is TGTGCCTGGAGTGTCAACTATGGCTACACCTTC. Its protein is CAWSVNYGYTF.

This clone was picked up a small number of times. The rearrangement links TRBV15 to TRBJ2-3; a weak D match, TRBD1 (6 bases). V was cut by 1 base and J by 2 bases, with 10 bases left in between. This CDR3 is built from 15 residues. Per germline, CDR1 LNHNV and CDR2 YYDKDF (reference sequence). The CDR3 here is CATSRVGQSTDTQYF. The DNA of the CDR3 is TGTGCCACCAGCAGAGTCGGACAGTCCACAGATACGCAGTATTTT.

The chain employs TRBV30 and TRBJ1-2; D gene unclear. CDR3 length equals 13 residues. V was shortened by 8 bases and J by 4 bases, with 17 bases between the two germline ends. The germline CDR1 and CDR2 sequences are GTSNPN and SVGIG (reference sequence). CDR3 sequence: CALSPLAGYGYTF. DNA of the CDR3: TGTGCCCTTTCCCCCTTGGCGGGCTATGGCTACACCTTC.

This clone was seen more than once but under ten times. V usage is TRBV7-6 and J usage is TRBJ1-3, with 7 positions matching TRBD1. This CDR3 has 15 amino acids. With 5 bases clipped from V and 2 bases from J, the junction kept 6 bases outside the gene matches. Germline V gene data show CDR1 as SGHVS and CDR2 as FNYEAQ. CDR3 residues: CASSGVTGTGNTIYF. CDR3 sequence (DNA): TGTGCCAGCAGCGGGGTGACAGGGACTGGAAACACCATATATTTT. The whole variable domain, remainder taken from reference TRBV7-6 and TRBJ1-3, is GAGVSQSPRYKVTKRGQDVALRCDPISGHVSLYWYRQALGQGPEFLTYFNYEAQQDKSGLPNDRFSAERPEGSISTLTIQRTEQRDSAMYRCASSGVTGTGNTIYFGEGSWLTVV.

The chain employs TRBV2 and TRBJ1-4; D remains unclear. The germline CDR1 and CDR2 sequences are SNHLY and FYNNEI. V shed 4 bases and J shed 7 bases, with 10 bases lying between them. This CDR3 comprises 13 residues. In DNA form, the CDR3 reads TGTGCCAGCAGTGTCCGGGGTTTTGAAAAACTGTTTTTT. Encoded protein: CASSVRGFEKLFF.

The chain links TRBV6-5 to TRBJ1-3; TRBD1 is a possible D gene (5 bases). CDR3 length: 15 amino acids. Germline V CDR1 and CDR2: MNHEY, SVGAGI. Trimming removed 6 bases from V and 5 bases from J, with 17 bases in between. The CDR3 DNA follows: TGTGCCAGCAGCGACGAGGGGACGAGTAGAAACACCATATATTTT. Protein sequence: CASSDEGTSRNTIYF.

This clone came up a few times. The chain uses TRBV5-1 and TRBJ2-7; D not resolved. The CDR3 consists of 12 residues. Trimming took 2 bases from V and 0 from J, leaving 3 bases between them. CDR1 and CDR2 (germline): SGHRS, YFSETQ. This CDR3 reads CASSLNSYEQYF. The CDR3 region has the DNA TGCGCCAGCAGCTTAAACTCCTACGAGCAGTACTTC.

This clone came up a few times. The genes are TRBV2 and TRBJ1-5; unclear D gene. Germline CDR1 is SNHLY and CDR2 is FYNNEI. There are 13 residues in the CDR3. V lost 6 bases to trimming and J lost 7 bases, with 13 bases between them. The DNA for the CDR3 is TGTGCCAGCAGCGGGGTTGGATCCCAGCCCCAGCATTTT. This gives the protein CASSGVGSQPQHF.

The chain links TRBV19 to TRBJ2-7; a possible D gene is TRBD1 (6 bases). This CDR3 region has 14 residues. CDR1 and CDR2 (germline): LNHDA, SQIVND (reference sequence). Trimming stripped 2 bases from V and 0 bases from J, with 8 bases between. The CDR3 nucleotides read TGTGCCAGTAGTATAAGGACAGACTCCTACGAGCAGTACTTC. As protein: CASSIRTDSYEQYF. The complete variable domain, with remaining parts taken from reference TRBV19 and TRBJ2-7, reads DGGITQSPKYLFRKEGQNVTLSCEQNLNHDAMYWYRQDPGQGLRLIYYSQIVNDFQKGDIAEGYSVSREKKESFPLTVTSAQKNPTAFYLCASSIRTDSYEQYFGPGTRLTVT.

The chain uses TRBV25-1 and TRBJ2-5; D may be TRBD1 (5 bases). From germline, CDR1 is MGHDK and CDR2 SYGVNS. CDR3 length: 13 amino acids. V dropped 6 bases and J dropped 4 bases, with 12 bases sitting between them. The CDR3 loop is CASSSGNGETQYF. The CDR3 nucleotides are TGTGCCAGCAGCTCAGGGAACGGAGAGACCCAGTACTTC.

The rearrangement links TRBV7-2 to TRBJ2-3; 11 nucleotides line up with TRBD2. Germline-derived CDR1 and CDR2 are SGHTA and FQGNSA. The CDR3 covers 16 residues. Germline trimming cut 5 bases from V and 2 bases from J; bases unmatched to any gene: 6. CDR3 nucleotides: TGTGCCAGCAGCCCCCGACTAGCGGGGCACACAGATACGCAGTATTTT. The encoded protein is CASSPRLAGHTDTQYF.

The chain links TRBV28 to TRBJ1-4, with a tentative D call TRBD1 (5 bases). Germline lookup yields CDR1 MDHEN and CDR2 SYDVKM. The V and J ends lost 2 bases and 7 bases respectively, with 14 bases between them. The CDR3 has 15 amino acids. The CDR3 DNA reads as TGTGCCAGCAGTTTAAACTTGGGGGGGAGTGAAAAACTGTTTTTT. This sequence encodes CASSLNLGGSEKLFF.

This chain connects TRBV5-1 to TRBJ1-3; TRBD1 agrees at 8 bases. The CDR3 has 18 amino acids. The ends lost 0 bases at V and 3 bases at J; junction bases unmatched: 11. From germline, CDR1 is SGHRS and CDR2 YFSETQ. Here the CDR3 DNA reads TGCGCCAGCAGCTTGGACGGGGCAGGGGGCTTAGGTGGAAACACCATATATTTT. This codes for CASSLDGAGGLGGNTIYF.

This chain connects TRBV7-8 to TRBJ1-2; D gene uncertain. The V end lost 0 bases, the J end lost 5 bases, and 16 bases lay between the germline ends. Germline values: CDR1 SGHVS, CDR2 FQNEAQ. The CDR3 sequence is 16 residues long. In DNA form, the CDR3 reads TGTGCCAGCAGCTTAGCGCGGGTAAACTCCTTGTATGGCTACACCTTC. It codes for CASSLARVNSLYGYTF.